This T cell receptor (beta chain) was recovered during a study of shared clonotypes between healthy human individuals. Notes on the study in general: Read depth was anticipated to influence clonotype sharing among donors.

Repertoires were generated with immunoSEQ multiplex PCR, while TCRdb's copy carries only in-frame clones and drops some. The sample lists approximately 1.9 million clones, just over 90% occurring once. Germline-derived CDR1 and CDR2 are SGHRS and YFSETQ. The CDR3 length is 19 residues. Germline trimming cut 0 bases from V and 4 bases from J; bases unmatched to any gene: 12. This clone has just one count. Its cognate antigen is unknown. Naive CD8 isolation took CD45RO-negative cells positively selected for CCR7 and excluded terminally differentiated effector memory CD45RA+ cells. Material for sequencing was naive CD8+ T cells from PBMCs. The receptor was isolated from a man between 18 and 35 years old in good health. Some clones in this sample may be carry-over from other donors' samples. This chain uses TRBV5-1 with TRBJ2-2, with 10 bases aligning to TRBD2. Here the CDR3 reads CASSLAGTSVPLGTGELFF. The CDR3 nucleotides read TGCGCCAGCAGCTTGGCCGGGACTAGCGTCCCCCTAGGCACCGGGGAGCTGTTTTTT.